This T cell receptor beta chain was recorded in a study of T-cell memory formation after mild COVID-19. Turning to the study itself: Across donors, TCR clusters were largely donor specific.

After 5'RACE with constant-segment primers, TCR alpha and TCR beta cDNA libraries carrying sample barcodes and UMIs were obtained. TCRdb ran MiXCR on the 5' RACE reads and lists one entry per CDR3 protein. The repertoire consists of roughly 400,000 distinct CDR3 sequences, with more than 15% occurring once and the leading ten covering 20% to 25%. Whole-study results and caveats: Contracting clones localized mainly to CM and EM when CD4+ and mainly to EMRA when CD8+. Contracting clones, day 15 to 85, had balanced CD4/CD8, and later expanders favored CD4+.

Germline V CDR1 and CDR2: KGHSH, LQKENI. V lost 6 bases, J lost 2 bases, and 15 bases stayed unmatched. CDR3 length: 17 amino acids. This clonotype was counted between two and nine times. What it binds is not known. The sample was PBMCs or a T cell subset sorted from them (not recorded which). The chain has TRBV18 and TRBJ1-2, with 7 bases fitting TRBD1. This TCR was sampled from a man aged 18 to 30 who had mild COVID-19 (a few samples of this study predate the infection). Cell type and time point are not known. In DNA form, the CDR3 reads TGTGCCAGCTCCCCCTCTGGAGGGGGCGCGTTAAACTATGGCTACACCTTC. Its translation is CASSPSGGGALNYGYTF.